Below, 5 T cell receptor beta chains from the same sample are listed, as sequenced in a study of T cells in Graves' hyperthyroidism and ophthalmopathy. RNA transcripts gave rise to amplified TCR beta CDR3 regions. HTBI primers were used for first-round RT-PCR of the TCR CDR3. MiXCR, run by TCRdb on the multiplex PCR reads, gives a single entry per CDR3 protein. The data contain approximately 400,000 distinct CDR3 sequences, about a fifth of them singletons. What was sequenced was blood. Receptors originate from a young woman with Graves' hyperthyroidism.

This clonotype was seen more than once but under ten times. Possible read error: a much larger clone is one base away. No conserved phenylalanine or tryptophan ends this CDR3, so it is likely a read error. CDR3 protein: CASRVMGSPQHL. The DNA for the CDR3 is TGTGCCAGCAGGGTTATGGGTTCGCCCCAGCATCTT. The chain uses TRBV28 and TRBJ1-5; D unresolved. The CDR3 has 12 amino acids. The V and J ends lost 6 bases and 9 bases respectively, with 12 bases between them. The germline gives CDR1 MDHEN, CDR2 SYDVKM.

This clonotype was found a few times. The rearrangement links TRBV12-3 or TRBV12-4 to TRBJ1-1, with 7 bases fitting TRBD1. The ends lost 3 bases at V and 5 bases at J; junction bases unmatched: 9. The CDR3 runs 15 residues. The CDR3 spells CASSFEGAGRTEAFF. The CDR3 DNA reads as TGTGCCAGCAGTTTTGAGGGGGCAGGGCGAACTGAAGCTTTCTTT.

This clonotype was detected many times. J is TRBJ2-7 and V is TRBV20-1; the D gene is possibly TRBD2 (5 bases). With 3 bases removed from V and 4 bases from J, the gap between germline ends came to 19 bases. The V gene's germline CDR1 is DFQATT and CDR2 SNEGSKA (reference sequence). CDR3 length: 15 amino acids. The CDR3 loop is CSARGMGDGLYEQYF. CDR3 DNA: TGCAGTGCTAGGGGAATGGGAGACGGGCTGTACGAGCAGTACTTC.

This clonotype was detected many times. CDR3: CASSQDPRSGQETQYF. CDR3 coding DNA: TGTGCCAGCAGCCAAGATCCTCGTAGCGGGCAAGAGACCCAGTACTTC. The chain links TRBV4-2 to TRBJ2-5; 7 bases map to TRBD2. V gave up 0 bases and J gave up 2 bases; unmatched junction bases: 6. Germline V gene sequence: CDR1 LGHNA, CDR2 YNFKEQ. This CDR3 contains 16 residues.

This clonotype was detected many times. This rearrangement joins TRBV6-5 to TRBJ2-4; 11 positions match TRBD1. Germline CDR1 is MNHEY and CDR2 is SVGAGI. This CDR3 has 15 amino acids. The V gene end was trimmed by 4 bases and the J gene end by 6 bases; junction bases not matched to a gene: 5. CDR3 DNA sequence: TGTGCCAGCAGTTCGGGACAGGGGGGCGGAAACATTCAGTACTTC. This codes for CASSSGQGGGNIQYF.